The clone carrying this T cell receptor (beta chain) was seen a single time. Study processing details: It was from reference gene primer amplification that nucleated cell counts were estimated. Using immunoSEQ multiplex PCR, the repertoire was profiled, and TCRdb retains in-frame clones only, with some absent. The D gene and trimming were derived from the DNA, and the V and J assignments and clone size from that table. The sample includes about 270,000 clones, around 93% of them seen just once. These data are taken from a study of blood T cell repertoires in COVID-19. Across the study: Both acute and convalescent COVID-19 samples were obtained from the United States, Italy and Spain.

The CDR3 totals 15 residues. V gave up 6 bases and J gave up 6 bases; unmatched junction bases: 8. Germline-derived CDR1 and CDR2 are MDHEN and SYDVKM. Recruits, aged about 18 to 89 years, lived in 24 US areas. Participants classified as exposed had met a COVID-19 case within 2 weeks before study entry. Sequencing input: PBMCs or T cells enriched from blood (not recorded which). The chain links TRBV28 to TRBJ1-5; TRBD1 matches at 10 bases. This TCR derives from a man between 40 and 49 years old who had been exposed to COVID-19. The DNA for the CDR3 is TGTGCCAGCAGACCAGTGACAGGGGGCAGTCAGCCCCAGCATTTT. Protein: CASRPVTGGSQPQHF.